A selection of T cell receptor beta chains follows, all from one sample in a study of blood T cell repertoires in COVID-19. Clones were read by immunoSEQ multiplex PCR, and TCRdb kept only the in-frame ones, dropping some. The sample has over 130,000 clones; around 80% are singletons. Sequenced sample: PBMCs or T cells enriched from blood (not recorded which). The origin of the receptors is a woman between 18 and 29 years old who had been exposed to COVID-19. Each CDR3 is given with its conserved first and last residue. The order of the fields is V gene, J gene, CDR3 protein.

V: TRBV7-2
J: TRBJ2-1
CDR3: CASGVRRRGYNEQFF

V: TRBV28
J: TRBJ2-5
CDR3: CASSSMTGGETQYF

V: TRBV3-1/TRBV3-2
J: TRBJ2-5
CDR3: CASSRLGETQYF

V: TRBV19
J: TRBJ2-3
CDR3: CASRDRGPSTDTQYF

V: TRBV11-2
J: TRBJ1-3
CDR3: CASVTGAGNTIYF

V: TRBV2
J: TRBJ1-3
CDR3: CASNHREGNTIYF

V: TRBV6-4
J: TRBJ1-5
CDR3: CASTGQGRNQPQHF

V: TRBV4-1
J: TRBJ2-1
CDR3: CASSQALWGVEQFF

V: TRBV19
J: TRBJ2-1
CDR3: CASSIAASGDNEQFF

V: TRBV5-1
J: TRBJ1-2
CDR3: CASSLGFGTAGYGYTF

V: TRBV6-2/TRBV6-3
J: TRBJ2-3
CDR3: CASSDLDRPTDTQYF

V: TRBV7-2
J: TRBJ1-2
CDR3: CASSLDQGLGYGYTF

V: TRBV30
J: TRBJ2-1
CDR3: CAWSTSNEQFF

V: TRBV7-8
J: TRBJ2-7
CDR3: CASSLGQGGSYEQYF

V: TRBV6-1
J: TRBJ2-3
CDR3: CASSEEGQGGDTQYF

V: TRBV7-9
J: TRBJ2-7
CDR3: CASSPEAGMEPYF

V: TRBV25-1
J: TRBJ1-1
CDR3: CASSPDRLNTEAFF

V: TRBV5-8
J: TRBJ1-1
CDR3: CASSLGQGMNTEAFF

V: TRBV28
J: TRBJ1-1
CDR3: CASSFNRDEAFF

V: TRBV11-2
J: TRBJ2-4
CDR3: CASSPGQGGIQYF

V: TRBV3-1/TRBV3-2
J: TRBJ2-4
CDR3: CASSQYGAAKNIQYF

V: TRBV4-3
J: TRBJ2-2
CDR3: CASSQVTLAGAGELFF

V: TRBV5-1
J: TRBJ2-3
CDR3: CASSFEDSQSQYF

V: TRBV19
J: TRBJ2-7
CDR3: CASSDPGGGKHEQYF

V: TRBV30
J: TRBJ1-4
CDR3: CAWTSGQAEALFF

V: TRBV24-1
J: TRBJ1-1
CDR3: CATSDPRQGNTEAFF

V: TRBV12-3/TRBV12-4
J: TRBJ1-2
CDR3: CASSRQGLEGYTF

V: TRBV30
J: TRBJ2-7
CDR3: CACPTGTGSYEQYF

V: TRBV4-2
J: TRBJ1-1
CDR3: CASSQTGDATEAFF

V: TRBV3-1/TRBV3-2
J: TRBJ2-7
CDR3: CASSQSGTGSYEQYF

V: TRBV21-1
J: TRBJ2-1
CDR3: CAGTRRGRYEQFF

V: TRBV10-3
J: TRBJ1-2
CDR3: CAISDLLIPRDRVSGGYTF

V: TRBV9
J: TRBJ2-7
CDR3: CASSVGSGDPYEQYF

V: TRBV7-6
J: TRBJ2-2
CDR3: CASSLVGDSDYTGELFF

V: TRBV5-1
J: TRBJ1-1
CDR3: CASSIRGQGLNTEAFF

V: TRBV27
J: TRBJ2-1
CDR3: CASRGPRVGGLYNEQFF

V: TRBV7-8
J: TRBJ2-7
CDR3: CASSLEATAAYEQYF

V: TRBV11-2
J: TRBJ2-5
CDR3: CASSFLAGGPGETQYF

V: TRBV24-1
J: TRBJ1-2
CDR3: CATSDTRTGIDGYTF

V: TRBV29-1
J: TRBJ1-1
CDR3: CSVPTGRNTEAFF

V: TRBV9
J: TRBJ1-1
CDR3: CASSVGGHQNTEAFF

V: TRBV30
J: TRBJ2-1
CDR3: CAVEWTSAPINEQFF

V: TRBV5-5
J: TRBJ1-1
CDR3: CASSLRTGGTEAFF